This T cell receptor beta chain emerged from a study of T cell responses to AZD1222 COVID-19 vaccine. Study-level points and caveats: AZD1222 recipients seropositive at baseline numbered only 5 to 7. No day 14 peak samples; only post-peak repertoires were characterized.

This CDR3 comprises 16 residues. Germline lookup yields CDR1 MDHEN and CDR2 SYDVKM. Trimming took 7 bases from V and 8 from J; bases not matched to a gene: 17. Assay: immunoSEQ multiplex PCR; the TCRdb copy retains only in-frame clones and omits some. Among approximately 150,000 clones listed, 94% were seen once. As for this clone: What it binds is unknown.

The TCR originated in an adult in good health. This specimen was peripheral blood, taken on day 0 of AZD1222 vaccination. This sequence joins TRBV28 and TRBJ1-2, with 9 bases matching TRBD1. CDR3 amino acids: CASTLPGDRVSVGYTF. The CDR3 nucleotides read TGTGCCAGCACCCTTCCCGGGGACAGGGTTTCTGTAGGCTACACCTTC.